The rows below give T cell receptor beta chains drawn from one sample of a study of vaccination and CD4 T cells after COVID-19. Their recognized antigens are unknown. TCRdb used MiXCR to reprocess the PCR reads, holding one entry per CDR3 protein. The sample yields over 15,000 distinct CDR3 sequences, 52% seen once. The sequencing used CD4+ T cells from blood, cultured in vitro, collected before SARS-CoV-2 vaccination. These receptors originate from a human donor who had recovered from COVID-19. CDR3s include the opening cysteine and the closing phenylalanine or tryptophan. The D gene is left open where the match is weak.

j_gene,v_gene,d_gene,CDR3aa,CDR3nt
TRBJ1-2,TRBV6-1,.,CASSEDWVLTGLYGYTF,TGTGCCAGCAGTGAAGATTGGGTCCTGACAGGCCTCTATGGCTACACCTTC
TRBJ1-2,TRBV28,TRBD1,CASSFPGGVDYGYTF,TGTGCCAGCAGTTTCCCAGGGGGCGTGGACTATGGCTACACCTTC
TRBJ2-1,TRBV20-1,.,CSARLGLGKDEQFF,TGCAGTGCTAGATTGGGCTTAGGGAAGGATGAGCAGTTCTTC
TRBJ1-2,TRBV7-9,.,CASSLGDKGGYTF,TGTGCCAGCAGCTTAGGAGACAAGGGGGGCTACACCTTC
TRBJ2-7,TRBV6-1,.,CASPSDSRREQYF,TGTGCCAGCCCCTCTGACAGTCGTCGCGAGCAGTACTTC
TRBJ2-5,TRBV7-2,TRBD2,CASSISGGPGGETQYF,TGTGCCAGCAGTATTAGCGGGGGCCCCGGGGGAGAGACCCAGTACTTC
TRBJ1-6,TRBV20-1,.,CSAPGGGFYNSPLHF,TGCAGTGCTCCTGGGGGGGGGTTCTATAATTCACCCCTCCACTTT
TRBJ1-6,TRBV20-1,.,CSAREVGNGNSPLHF,TGCAGTGCTAGAGAGGTAGGGAACGGTAATTCACCCCTCCACTTT
TRBJ1-2,TRBV9,TRBD1,CASSVAGTDSYGYTF,TGTGCCAGCAGCGTAGCTGGGACAGACTCCTATGGCTACACCTTC
TRBJ1-3,TRBV10-3,.,CATEGSGNTIYF,TGTGCCACTGAGGGATCTGGAAACACCATATATTTT
TRBJ1-1,TRBV10-3,.,CAISDQGLPGEAFF,TGTGCCATCAGTGACCAGGGGCTGCCTGGTGAAGCTTTCTTT
TRBJ2-7,TRBV9,TRBD2,CASSPRGGLAGGSSYEQYF,TGTGCCAGCAGCCCTCGAGGGGGACTAGCGGGAGGTAGCTCCTACGAGCAGTACTTC
TRBJ2-2,TRBV20-1,TRBD2,CSAWTSGEYGELFF,TGCAGTGCTTGGACTAGCGGGGAGTACGGGGAGCTGTTTTTT
TRBJ1-5,TRBV7-2,TRBD1,CASSLGDSLSYQPQHF,TGTGCCAGCAGCTTAGGGGACAGCCTATCTTATCAGCCCCAGCATTTT
TRBJ2-7,TRBV6-2/TRBV6-3,.,CASISGSGKVNYEQYF,TGTGCCAGCATCTCAGGGTCGGGGAAGGTGAACTACGAGCAGTACTTC
TRBJ2-2,TRBV6-5,.,CASSYKWLGNTGELFF,TGTGCCAGCAGTTACAAGTGGCTGGGGAACACCGGGGAGCTGTTTTTT
TRBJ1-2,TRBV6-1,.,CASSIRGRDGYTF,TGTGCCAGCAGTATCAGGGGAAGAGATGGCTACACCTTC
TRBJ2-7,TRBV10-3,.,CAIEDVSYEQYF,TGTGCCATTGAGGACGTCTCCTACGAGCAGTACTTC